These T cell receptor beta chains were read from a single sample in a study of cytomegalovirus exposure and HLA in healthy donors. The data were produced by immunoSEQ multiplex PCR, yet TCRdb's version contains in-frame clones alone and is incomplete. Of around 180,000 clones in the sample, around 80% are singletons; the top ten hold around 1.5%. Input material: PBMCs. These receptor sequences come from a woman in her thirties in good health and CMV-seropositive. The CDR3 runs from the conserved cysteine through the conserved F or W. A D gene is named only where the DNA matches it firmly. Only part of the rows carry a size: once, few, many, or a class if the clone is expanded.

>TRBV6-5|few|14|TRBD1|TRBJ2-1
CASSRDRGNNEQFF
TGTGCCAGCAGCCGGGACAGGGGTAACAATGAGCAGTTCTTC
>TRBV5-1|NA|13|TRBD1|TRBJ2-1
CASTWDRGWEQFF
TGCGCCAGCACATGGGACAGGGGATGGGAGCAGTTCTTC
>TRBV7-2|NA|16|NA|TRBJ2-1
CASSPALGLSTNEQFF
TGTGCCAGCAGCCCCGCGCTGGGACTTTCAACCAATGAGCAGTTCTTC
>TRBV10-1|NA|15|TRBD1|TRBJ2-5
CASSEGTGGRETQYF
TGCGCCAGCAGTGAAGGGACAGGGGGTAGAGAGACCCAGTACTTC
>TRBV25-1|NA|13|NA|TRBJ2-7
CASSMIDSHEQYF
TGTGCCAGCAGTATGATTGACAGCCACGAGCAGTACTTC
>TRBV6-1|NA|17|NA|TRBJ2-3
CASSEALREGAADTQYF
TGTGCCAGCAGTGAAGCGCTTCGGGAGGGGGCGGCAGATACGCAGTATTTT
>TRBV6-5|NA|16|TRBD1|TRBJ1-1
CASSYLQGQRVAEAFF
TGTGCCAGCAGTTACCTTCAGGGACAGAGAGTCGCTGAAGCTTTCTTT
>TRBV5-1|NA|15|TRBD1|TRBJ1-2
CASTPTGGVWYGYTF
TGCGCCAGCACCCCGACAGGGGGAGTTTGGTATGGCTACACCTTC
>TRBV5-1|NA|13|NA|TRBJ2-7
CASSPGDTHEQYF
TGCGCCAGCAGCCCCGGGGATACGCACGAGCAGTACTTC
>TRBV27|NA|15|NA|TRBJ1-2
CASSLNGQANYGYTF
TGTGCCAGCAGTTTGAACGGACAAGCTAACTATGGCTACACCTTC
>TRBV30|NA|14|NA|TRBJ2-5
CASSRGRGEETQYF
TGTGCCTCCAGCCGTGGGAGGGGGGAAGAGACCCAGTACTTC